The rows below give T cell receptor beta chains drawn from one sample of a study of PD-1 blockade in classical Hodgkin lymphoma. The protocol was immunoSEQ multiplex PCR, while the TCRdb copy is restricted to in-frame clones and leaves out a portion. The profile covers some 40,000 clones, with about 79% appearing a single time and 10% to 11% taken by the ten largest. Source: peripheral blood mononuclear cells (PBMCs), taken at baseline. All receptors come from a human donor with classical Hodgkin lymphoma. Both conserved end residues are part of each CDR3. The D gene is left open where the match is weak. Clone size appears in some rows only: once, few, many, or a class for an expanded clone.

clone_size | j_call | v_call | d_call | cdr3_nt | cdr3_aa
NA | TRBJ2-7 | TRBV27 | NA | TGTGCCAGCAGTTTAGGGCCCTCCTACGAGCAGTACTTC | CASSLGPSYEQYF
many | TRBJ1-2 | TRBV5-4 | NA | TGTGCCAGCAGCGAAGACAGAAACTATGGCTACACCTTC | CASSEDRNYGYTF
NA | TRBJ2-7 | TRBV19 | NA | TGTGCCAGTAGTATTATCCCGACAGCCGCCTACGAGCAGTACTTC | CASSIIPTAAYEQYF
NA | TRBJ2-3 | TRBV19 | NA | TGTGCCAGTAGTAATCTGCTGGGCACAGATACGCAGTATTTT | CASSNLLGTDTQYF
NA | TRBJ2-3 | TRBV29-1 | TRBD1 | TGCAGCATATCCCTAAACCTCGACGACAGGGGGACAGATACGCAGTATTTT | CSISLNLDDRGTDTQYF
NA | TRBJ1-2 | TRBV11-2 | TRBD1 | TGTGCCAGCAGCACCAGACAGGGAACCTATGGCTACACCTTC | CASSTRQGTYGYTF
few | TRBJ2-1 | TRBV6-1 | NA | TGTGCCAGTCGGTTTAGCATTTTGAGCAATGAGCAGTTCTTC | CASRFSILSNEQFF
few | TRBJ1-2 | TRBV7-2 | TRBD1 | TGTGCCAGCAGCTGGGACAGGAGATATGGCTACACCTTC | CASSWDRRYGYTF
few | TRBJ2-7 | TRBV27 | TRBD2 | TGTGCCAGCAGTACCCTTGGCGGGAGCGATTACGAGCAGTACTTC | CASSTLGGSDYEQYF
once | TRBJ2-1 | TRBV7-3 | TRBD2 | TGTGCCAGCAGCTTAGTTCTTGGTCAGGGGGGTTTCGGCGGGAGGGACAATGAGCAGTTCTTC | CASSLVLGQGGFGGRDNEQFF
NA | TRBJ2-2 | TRBV7-8 | NA | TGTGCCAGCAGCTTAAAGCGGAACACCGGGGAGCTGTTTTTT | CASSLKRNTGELFF
few | TRBJ2-4 | TRBV14 | NA | TGTGCCAGCAGCCAAGATTCTATGGCAGGGTCAAAAAACATTCAGTACTTC | CASSQDSMAGSKNIQYF
NA | TRBJ1-4 | TRBV6-5 | NA | TGTGCCAGCAGTTACGAGGGGGGCGCAAAGGGTTTT | CASSYEGGAKGF
NA | TRBJ2-7 | TRBV5-4 | NA | TGTGCCAGCACATATGACCGGCAGGCCACGAACGAGCAGTACTTC | CASTYDRQATNEQYF
NA | TRBJ2-7 | TRBV5-6 | TRBD2 | TGTGCCAGCAGCTGGCGACTAGCGGGAGATTACGAGCAGTACTTC | CASSWRLAGDYEQYF
few | TRBJ2-5 | TRBV28 | TRBD1 | TGTGCCAGCAGTTTATCGGGACAGGGATCATCAGGGACCCAGTACTTC | CASSLSGQGSSGTQYF
NA | TRBJ2-7 | TRBV7-9 | NA | TGTGCCAGCAGCTTAGGTCTGTACCCCTACGAGCAGTACTTC | CASSLGLYPYEQYF
NA | TRBJ1-3 | TRBV5-1 | NA | TGCGCCAGCAGCTTGAATGGGTTACCCTCTGGAAACACCATATATTTT | CASSLNGLPSGNTIYF
NA | TRBJ2-3 | TRBV5-1 | TRBD1 | TGCGCCAGCAGCTTTTCCGGGACAGGGCCAGATACGCAGTATTTT | CASSFSGTGPDTQYF
NA | TRBJ2-3 | TRBV5-4 | TRBD2 | TGTGCCAGCAGCCGACTAGCGGGAGGCACAGATACGCAGTATTTT | CASSRLAGGTDTQYF
NA | TRBJ1-1 | TRBV6-5 | NA | TGTGCCAGCAGTTACTCGCAACACGCCAACACTGAAGCTTTCTTT | CASSYSQHANTEAFF
NA | TRBJ2-7 | TRBV19 | NA | TGTGCCAGTAGTACCACAAATGCGGGTTACGAGCAGTACTTC | CASSTTNAGYEQYF
NA | TRBJ2-5 | TRBV7-8 | NA | TGTGCCAGCGCCAAACTCGAGGGGGTTGGAGAGACCCAGTACTTC | CASAKLEGVGETQYF
NA | TRBJ2-7 | TRBV7-2 | TRBD2 | TGTGCCAGCAGCTTAGGGGGCGCTCCGGGACTAAAACAGTACTTC | CASSLGGAPGLKQYF
NA | TRBJ1-2 | TRBV28 | NA | TGTGCCAGCAGTCAAACCGGGAGGTTCTATGGCTACACCTTC | CASSQTGRFYGYTF
many | TRBJ2-1 | TRBV7-8 | NA | TGTGCCAGCAGCTTAGAGGGACTTAACTACAATGAGCAGTTCTTC | CASSLEGLNYNEQFF
NA | TRBJ1-5 | TRBV7-6 | NA | TGTGCCAGCAGCCAAACGGGTTTCGGGCCCCAGCATTTT | CASSQTGFGPQHF
NA | TRBJ2-2 | TRBV7-9 | TRBD1 | TGTGCCAGCAGCGGACCCGGGACAGGGTGGTCCGGGGAGCTGTTTTTT | CASSGPGTGWSGELFF
NA | TRBJ1-2 | TRBV13 | NA | TGTGCCAGCAGCTTAGGGGGGAAAACGAGAGGCTACACCTTC | CASSLGGKTRGYTF
NA | TRBJ2-5 | TRBV6-5 | NA | TGTGCCAGCAGTTACTTCCCTTCGGGGACCCAGTACTTC | CASSYFPSGTQYF
few | TRBJ2-5 | TRBV7-8 | NA | TGTGCCAGCAGCTTAGGCAGGGTCCAAGAGACCCAGTACTTC | CASSLGRVQETQYF
NA | TRBJ2-7 | TRBV2 | NA | TGTGCCAGCAGCCCCTTCATGTTCGGCTCCTACGAGCAGTACTTC | CASSPFMFGSYEQYF
NA | TRBJ2-3 | TRBV11-2 | NA | TGTGCCAGCAGCTTCCCTAGTGTAGGGACAGATACGCAGTATTTT | CASSFPSVGTDTQYF
NA | TRBJ2-7 | TRBV5-4 | NA | TGTGCCAGCAGCTTGGCTATGACGGGGCGTACTACGAGCGGGCAGTACTTC | CASSLAMTGRTTSGQYF
NA | TRBJ1-5 | TRBV19 | NA | TGTGCCACCGGGGGGGGACCGAGCAATCAGCCCCAGCATTTT | CATGGGPSNQPQHF
NA | TRBJ2-3 | TRBV10-3 | NA | TGTGCCACCGCCCGCACAGATACGCAGTATTTT | CATARTDTQYF
NA | TRBJ1-5 | TRBV28 | NA | TGTGCCAGCAGTTTTCTTAGGGGGAGACAGCCCCAGCATTTT | CASSFLRGRQPQHF
once | TRBJ2-1 | TRBV10-3 | TRBD2 | TGTGCCATCAGTGGCAGACTAGCGGGAGGCCGGGATGAGCAGTTCTTC | CAISGRLAGGRDEQFF
few | TRBJ1-5 | TRBV6-6 | NA | TGTGCCAGCAGTTACTCAACCCAGCCCCAGCATTTT | CASSYSTQPQHF
once | TRBJ2-3 | TRBV28 | TRBD2 | TGTGCCAGCAGTTCCTCTATAGCGGGAGGGCCAGATACGCAGTATTTT | CASSSSIAGGPDTQYF
NA | TRBJ2-7 | TRBV6-5 | TRBD2 | TGTGCCAGCAGGGCAGCGACTAGCTTGCAGTACTTC | CASRAATSLQYF
NA | TRBJ2-5 | TRBV9 | NA | TGTGCCAGCAGCGTATTCGGGGGAGAGACCCAGTACTTC | CASSVFGGETQYF
many | TRBJ2-7 | TRBV28 | NA | TGTGCCAGCAGTTTAAGGGGTTCGGTAGGGTCCTACGAGCAGTACTTC | CASSLRGSVGSYEQYF
NA | TRBJ1-2 | TRBV4-1 | TRBD1 | TGCGCCAGCAGCCCCACGACAGGGGGCTATGGCTACACCTTC | CASSPTTGGYGYTF
NA | TRBJ2-4 | TRBV7-2 | NA | TGTGCCAGCAGCTTACCGGGGACGCAGCAGTACTTC | CASSLPGTQQYF
NA | TRBJ2-1 | TRBV9 | NA | TGTGCCAGCAGCGTAGAGGGGTCTGAGCAGTTCTTC | CASSVEGSEQFF
few | TRBJ2-5 | TRBV7-9 | NA | TGTGCCAGCAGCTTAGCAGTTCTGCCTTTGGTAGAGACCCAGTACTTC | CASSLAVLPLVETQYF
NA | TRBJ2-3 | TRBV19 | TRBD1 | TGTGCCAGTAGTCTCTCTCCGGGACAGGTGTTCACAGATACGCAGTATTTT | CASSLSPGQVFTDTQYF
NA | TRBJ2-1 | TRBV9 | NA | TGTGCCAGCACCGTTGGGAACGGCTCCTACAATGAGCAGTTCTTC | CASTVGNGSYNEQFF
NA | TRBJ1-1 | TRBV7-3 | NA | TGTGCCAGCAGCTCCGACGGGCGGAACACTGAAGCTTTCTTT | CASSSDGRNTEAFF
NA | TRBJ1-1 | TRBV7-9 | NA | TGTGCCAGCACTTTACAGTCGAACACTGAAGCTTTCTTT | CASTLQSNTEAFF
few | TRBJ2-3 | TRBV19 | TRBD2 | TGTGCCAGTAGTACGGGAGGGTCGGCAGATACGCAGTATTTT | CASSTGGSADTQYF
NA | TRBJ2-1 | TRBV5-1 | TRBD2 | TGCGCCAGCAGCTTGGCCAGGACTAGCGGGAGCGGTGAGCAGTTCTTC | CASSLARTSGSGEQFF
many | TRBJ1-5 | TRBV21-1 | NA | TGTGCCAGCAGCAAAGTGGCAGGGGGAAGGCTTGTGGATCAGCCCCAGCATTTT | CASSKVAGGRLVDQPQHF
NA | TRBJ1-1 | TRBV11-3 | NA | TGTGCCAGCAGCTCCCCACGAGCCCCAGAAGCTTTCTTT | CASSSPRAPEAFF